This TCR beta chain appears in the sequencing data of a study of shared clonotypes between healthy human individuals. Looking at the study overall: Each donor had three CD4 naive, three CD4 memory, two CD8 naive and one CD8 memory plate.

CDR1 is SQVTM and CDR2 is ANQGSEA in the germline V gene. The CDR3 is 11 residues long. Comment on this clone: Its antigen is currently unknown.

An even split of each subset's genomic DNA across several immunoSEQ plates was performed. Sorted-subset replicate PCRs used about 200 ng DNA, 30,000 or so T cell genomes. Using immunoSEQ multiplex PCR, the repertoire was profiled, and TCRdb retains in-frame clones only, with some absent. Here the sample spans about 2.3 million clones, over 85% being singletons. Study results and limitations: In contrast to clonotypes shared by all four donors, non-shared clonotypes had lower generation probabilities.

The sample was naive CD4+ T cells from PBMCs. Noted subset: CD45RA+ positively selected. The source of this sequence is a man younger than 35 in good health. Some clones in this sample may be carry-over from other donors' samples. This chain uses TRBV29-1 with TRBJ2-7, with D possibly being TRBD1 or TRBD2 (6 bases each). CDR3 DNA: TGCTCGGGGGCGACCCCCATCGAGCAGTACTTC. It yields the protein CSGATPIEQYF.